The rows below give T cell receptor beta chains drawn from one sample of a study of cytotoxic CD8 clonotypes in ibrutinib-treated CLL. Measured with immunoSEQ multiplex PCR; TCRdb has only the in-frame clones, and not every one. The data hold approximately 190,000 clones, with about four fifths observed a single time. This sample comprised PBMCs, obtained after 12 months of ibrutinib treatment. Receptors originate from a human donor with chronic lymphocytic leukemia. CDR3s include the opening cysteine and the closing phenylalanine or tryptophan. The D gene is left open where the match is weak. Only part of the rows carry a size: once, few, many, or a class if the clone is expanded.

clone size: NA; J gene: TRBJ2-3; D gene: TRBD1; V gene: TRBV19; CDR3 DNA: TGTGCCAGTAGCCCAGGGGGTAAGACAGATACGCAGTATTTT; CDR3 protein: CASSPGGKTDTQYF
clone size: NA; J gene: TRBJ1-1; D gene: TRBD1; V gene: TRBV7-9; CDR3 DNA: TGTGCCAGCACCCTACAGGGGGCGGAGACTGAAGCTTTCTTT; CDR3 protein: CASTLQGAETEAFF
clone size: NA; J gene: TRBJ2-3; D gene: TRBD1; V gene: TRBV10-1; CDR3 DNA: TGCGCCAGCAGTTCAGGGGGTTACGACACAGATACGCAGTATTTT; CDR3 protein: CASSSGGYDTDTQYF
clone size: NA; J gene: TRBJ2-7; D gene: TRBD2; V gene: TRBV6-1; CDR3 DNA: TGTGCCAGCCGGGGACTAGCGGGAAACGAGCAGTACTTC; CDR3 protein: CASRGLAGNEQYF
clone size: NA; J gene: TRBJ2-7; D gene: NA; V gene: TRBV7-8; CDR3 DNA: TGTGCCAGCAGCTTAGGGGTAGGCAGCGCCTACGAGCAGTACTTC; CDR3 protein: CASSLGVGSAYEQYF
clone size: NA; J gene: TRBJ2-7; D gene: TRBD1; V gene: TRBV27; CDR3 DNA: TGTGCCAGCAGTTTCCAGCGGACAGGGGGCGAGCAGTACTTC; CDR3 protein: CASSFQRTGGEQYF
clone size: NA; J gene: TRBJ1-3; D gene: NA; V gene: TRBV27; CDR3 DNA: TGTGCCAGCAGTTTACAGGGCGGCTTTGGAAACACCATATATTTT; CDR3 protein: CASSLQGGFGNTIYF
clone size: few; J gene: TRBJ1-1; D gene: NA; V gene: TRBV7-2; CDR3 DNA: TGTGCCAGCAGTCCGGACAGAAGAGCTTTCTTT; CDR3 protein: CASSPDRRAFF
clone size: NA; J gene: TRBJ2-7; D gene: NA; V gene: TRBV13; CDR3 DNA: TGTGCCAGCAGCTTACGGGACACAAACCTGTACGAGCAGTACTTC; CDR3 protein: CASSLRDTNLYEQYF
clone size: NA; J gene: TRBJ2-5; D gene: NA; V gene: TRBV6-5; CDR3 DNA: TGTGCCAGCAGTTACTCGAGTACTCAGGGGGGAGAGACCCAGTACTTC; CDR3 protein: CASSYSSTQGGETQYF
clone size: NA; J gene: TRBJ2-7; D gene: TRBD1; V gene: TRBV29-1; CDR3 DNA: TGCAGCGTTGAGACAGGGGGCCCCTACGAGCAGTACTTC; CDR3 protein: CSVETGGPYEQYF
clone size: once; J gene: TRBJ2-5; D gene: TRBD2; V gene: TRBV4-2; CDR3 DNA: TGTGCCAGCAGTCCGGAACCTAGCGGGGGACTCGGGACCCAGTACTTC; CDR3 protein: CASSPEPSGGLGTQYF
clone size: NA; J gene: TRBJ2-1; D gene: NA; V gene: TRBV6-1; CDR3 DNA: TGTGCCAGCAGTGAAATTGGCAGGGACCAGAATGAGCAGTTCTTC; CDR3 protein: CASSEIGRDQNEQFF
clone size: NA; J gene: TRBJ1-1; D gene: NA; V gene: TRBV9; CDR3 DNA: TGTGCCAGCAGCGTGGCAGGGTTGGACACTGAAGCTTTCTTT; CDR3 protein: CASSVAGLDTEAFF
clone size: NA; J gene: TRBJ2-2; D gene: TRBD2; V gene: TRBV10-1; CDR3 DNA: TGCGCCACCAGGACTAGCGGGAGGGGGAACACCGGGGAGCTGTTTTTT; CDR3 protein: CATRTSGRGNTGELFF
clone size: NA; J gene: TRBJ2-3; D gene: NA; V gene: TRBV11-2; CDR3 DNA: TGTGCCAGCAGCTTAAACTGGGGCGCGGATACGCAGTATTTT; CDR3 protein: CASSLNWGADTQYF
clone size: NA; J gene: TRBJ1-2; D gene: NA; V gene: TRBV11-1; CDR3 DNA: TGTGCCAGCAGCCCAATGACCGCTGGCTACACCTTC; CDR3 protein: CASSPMTAGYTF
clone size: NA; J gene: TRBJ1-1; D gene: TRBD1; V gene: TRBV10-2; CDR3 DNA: TGCGCCACACAACTGGGGACAGCTGGGAACACTGAAGCTTTCTTT; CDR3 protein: CATQLGTAGNTEAFF
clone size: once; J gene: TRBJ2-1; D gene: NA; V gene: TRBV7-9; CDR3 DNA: TGTGCCAGCAGCACCTACTACAATGAGCAGTTCTTC; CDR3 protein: CASSTYYNEQFF
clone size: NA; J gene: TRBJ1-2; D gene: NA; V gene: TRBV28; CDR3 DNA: TGTGCCACAGAGTACTATGGCTACACCTTC; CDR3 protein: CATEYYGYTF
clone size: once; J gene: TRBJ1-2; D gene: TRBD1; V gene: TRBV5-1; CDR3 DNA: TGCGCCAGCAGCTTGACCCCGGGACAGGGTTTGGTGAGTGGCTACACCTTC; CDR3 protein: CASSLTPGQGLVSGYTF
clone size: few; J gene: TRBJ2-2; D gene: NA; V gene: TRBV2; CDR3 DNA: TGTGCCAGCAGTCCAACCAGGCCAGGGACCGGGGAGCTGTTTTTT; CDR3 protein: CASSPTRPGTGELFF
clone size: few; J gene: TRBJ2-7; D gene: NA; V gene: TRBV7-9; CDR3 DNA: TGTGCCAGCAGCCCCTTGATGCAGGGTATTTCTAGCTACGAGCAGTACTTC; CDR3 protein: CASSPLMQGISSYEQYF
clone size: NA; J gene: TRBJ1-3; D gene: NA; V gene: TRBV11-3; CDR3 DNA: TGTGCCAGCAGCTTGGCGTCGTACCACTCTGGAAACACCATATATTTT; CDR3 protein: CASSLASYHSGNTIYF
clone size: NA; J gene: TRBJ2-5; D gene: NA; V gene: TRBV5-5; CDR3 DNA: TGTGCCAGCAGCTTGACCCAGTGGGGGGAGGAGACCCAGTACTTC; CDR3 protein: CASSLTQWGEETQYF
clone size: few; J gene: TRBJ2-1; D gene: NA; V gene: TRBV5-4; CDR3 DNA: TGTGCCAGCAGCGAACGAGGAGGGGAGCAGTTCTTC; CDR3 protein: CASSERGGEQFF
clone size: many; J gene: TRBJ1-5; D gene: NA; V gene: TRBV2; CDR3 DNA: TGTGCCAGCAGTACCGAGGCGGGGTTTCAGCCCCAGCATTTT; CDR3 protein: CASSTEAGFQPQHF
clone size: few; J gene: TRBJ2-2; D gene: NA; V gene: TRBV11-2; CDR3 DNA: TGTGCCAGCAGCTTAGACGGTACATCTGGGGAGCTGTTTTTT; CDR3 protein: CASSLDGTSGELFF
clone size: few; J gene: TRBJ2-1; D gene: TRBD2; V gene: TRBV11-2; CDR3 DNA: TGTGCCAGCAGCGGGGGGGACAATGAGCAGTTCTTC; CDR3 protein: CASSGGDNEQFF
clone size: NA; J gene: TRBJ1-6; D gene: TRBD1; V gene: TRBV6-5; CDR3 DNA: TGTGCCAGCACCTTTACAGGGGGCAATTCACCCCTCCACTTT; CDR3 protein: CASTFTGGNSPLHF
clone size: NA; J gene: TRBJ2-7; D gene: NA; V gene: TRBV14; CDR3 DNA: TGTGCCAGCAGCCAATCGACCAGTTCGCGACCGTACTTC; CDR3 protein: CASSQSTSSRPYF
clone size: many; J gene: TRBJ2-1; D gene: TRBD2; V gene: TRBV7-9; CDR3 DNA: TGTGCCAGCGAGCGGGGAGGGGACAATGAGCAGTTCTTC; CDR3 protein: CASERGGDNEQFF
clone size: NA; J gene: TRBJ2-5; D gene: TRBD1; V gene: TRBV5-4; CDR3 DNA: TGTGCCAGTAAGAGACAGGGCGAAGAGACCCAGTACTTC; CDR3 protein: CASKRQGEETQYF
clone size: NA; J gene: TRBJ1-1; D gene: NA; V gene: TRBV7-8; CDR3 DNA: TGTGCCAGCAGCTTTATGACAGAGGGAACTGAAGCTTTCTTT; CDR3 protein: CASSFMTEGTEAFF
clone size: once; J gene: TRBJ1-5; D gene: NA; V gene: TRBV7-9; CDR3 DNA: TGTGCCAGCAGCTTAGGAGGAGGCTCGAGCAATCAGCCCCAGCATTTT; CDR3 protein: CASSLGGGSSNQPQHF
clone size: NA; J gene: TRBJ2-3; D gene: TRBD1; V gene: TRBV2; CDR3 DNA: TGTGCCAGCAGCTCGACAGGGGGCCCAGATACGCAGTATTTT; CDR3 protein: CASSSTGGPDTQYF
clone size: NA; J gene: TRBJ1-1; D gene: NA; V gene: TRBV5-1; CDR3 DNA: TGCGCCAGCAGCTTGGAACCGGGGGCCTTGGCCACTGAAGCTTTCTTT; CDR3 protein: CASSLEPGALATEAFF
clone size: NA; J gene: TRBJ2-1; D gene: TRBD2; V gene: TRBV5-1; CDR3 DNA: TGCGCCAGCAGCTCGGGACTAGCGGTCTATGAGCAGTTCTTC; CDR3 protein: CASSSGLAVYEQFF
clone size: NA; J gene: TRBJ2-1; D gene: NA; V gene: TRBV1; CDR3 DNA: TGCACCACTGGGAGAGGCACGGATGAGCAGTTCTTC; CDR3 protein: CTTGRGTDEQFF
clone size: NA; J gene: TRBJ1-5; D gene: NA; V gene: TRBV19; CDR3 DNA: TGTGCCAGTAGTATGGGAGGGGGGGATCAGCCCCAGCATTTT; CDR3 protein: CASSMGGGDQPQHF
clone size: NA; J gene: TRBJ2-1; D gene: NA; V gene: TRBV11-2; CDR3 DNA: TGTGCCAGCAGCTCCTCCTTTAGGGGGGACAATGAGCAGTTCTTC; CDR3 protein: CASSSSFRGDNEQFF
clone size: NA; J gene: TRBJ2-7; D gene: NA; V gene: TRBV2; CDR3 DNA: TGTGCCAGCATTTTACTAGCAGGAAAGAACGAGCAGTACTTC; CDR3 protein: CASILLAGKNEQYF
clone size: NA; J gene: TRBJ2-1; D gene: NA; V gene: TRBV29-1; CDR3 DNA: TGCAGCGCCGTCCGAATTGGGTCCTTGTGGAATGAGCAGTTCTTC; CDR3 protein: CSAVRIGSLWNEQFF
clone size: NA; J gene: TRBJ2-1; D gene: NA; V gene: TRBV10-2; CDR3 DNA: TGCGCCAGCAGTGAGTTCGGGTACAATGAGCAGTTCTTC; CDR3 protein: CASSEFGYNEQFF
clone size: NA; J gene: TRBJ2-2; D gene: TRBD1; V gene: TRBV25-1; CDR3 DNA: TGTGCCAGCAGTGCAAGGGAGACAGGGGCGAACACCGGGGAGCTGTTTTTT; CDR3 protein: CASSARETGANTGELFF
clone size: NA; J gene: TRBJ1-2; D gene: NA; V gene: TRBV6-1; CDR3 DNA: TGTGCCAGCAGTTTCAGGACAGCTAACTATGGCTACACCTTC; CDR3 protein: CASSFRTANYGYTF
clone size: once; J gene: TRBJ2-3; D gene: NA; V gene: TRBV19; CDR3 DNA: TGTGCCAGTAGCCCCCTCGGGCGGGGCCTCACAGATACGCAGTATTTT; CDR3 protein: CASSPLGRGLTDTQYF
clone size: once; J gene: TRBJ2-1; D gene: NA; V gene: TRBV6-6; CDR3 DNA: TGTGCCAGCAGTTACGTGGCCCCGGGAGAAAATGAGCAGTTCTTC; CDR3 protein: CASSYVAPGENEQFF
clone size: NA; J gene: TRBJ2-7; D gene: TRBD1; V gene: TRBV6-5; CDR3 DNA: TGTGCCAGCAGTTACGCCGGGACAGGGGGGAGCGAGCAGTACTTC; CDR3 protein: CASSYAGTGGSEQYF
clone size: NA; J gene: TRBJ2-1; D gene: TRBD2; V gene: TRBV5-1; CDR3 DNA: TGCGCCAGCAGCTCCCTCGGGGCTAGCGGAGATGGGGGTTCCTACAATGAGCAGTTCTTC; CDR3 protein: CASSSLGASGDGGSYNEQFF
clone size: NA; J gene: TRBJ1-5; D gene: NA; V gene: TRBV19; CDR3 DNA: TGTGCCAGTATGTCAGGGGCTCAGCCCCAGCATTTT; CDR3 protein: CASMSGAQPQHF
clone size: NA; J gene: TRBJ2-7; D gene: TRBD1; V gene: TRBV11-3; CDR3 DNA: TGTGCCAGCAGCTTATGGGGGCCGGGACAGGGCACCTACGAGCAGTACTTC; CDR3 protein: CASSLWGPGQGTYEQYF
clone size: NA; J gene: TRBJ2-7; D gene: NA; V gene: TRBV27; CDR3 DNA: TGTGCCAGCAGTTTGGGGGGAACCGAGCAGTACTTC; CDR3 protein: CASSLGGTEQYF
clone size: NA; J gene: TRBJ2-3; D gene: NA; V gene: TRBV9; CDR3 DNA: TGTGCCAGCAGCTACGGGGGCTCAGATACGCAGTATTTT; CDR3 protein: CASSYGGSDTQYF
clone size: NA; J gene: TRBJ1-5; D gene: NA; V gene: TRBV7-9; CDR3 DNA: TGTGCCAGCAGCTTACTCTCAGGGGATAATCAGCCCCAGCATTTT; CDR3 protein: CASSLLSGDNQPQHF
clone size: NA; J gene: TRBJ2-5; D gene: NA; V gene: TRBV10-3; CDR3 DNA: TGTGCCGTCTCGGGGGCTAGCGGTCAAGAGACCCAGTACTTC; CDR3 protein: CAVSGASGQETQYF
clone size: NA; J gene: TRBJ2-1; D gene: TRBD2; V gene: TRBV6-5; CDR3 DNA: TGTGCCAGCAGGCCTACTAGCGGGAACAATGAGCAGTTCTTC; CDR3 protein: CASRPTSGNNEQFF